The 23 T cell receptor beta chains below were found in one sample sequenced in a study of radiation and T cells in renal cell carcinoma. Time point reported: blood 2 weeks post-SBRT. Sample treatment: 15 Gy SBRT to primary tumor, nephrectomy 4 weeks later. Using immunoSEQ multiplex PCR, the repertoire was profiled, and TCRdb retains in-frame clones only, with some absent. This sample yields 100,000 to 150,000 clones, of which around 82% are seen a single time; 5.8% belongs to the top ten. The specimen comprised blood, sampled from a patient whose treatment included radiotherapy and nephrectomy. The receptors derive from a man between 50 and 59 years old with renal cell carcinoma.

CDR3 in amino acids: CASSLGQGTEQYF. The CDR3 coding sequence is TGTGCCAGCAGTCTTGGACAGGGTACCGAGCAGTACTTC. The genes are TRBV27 and TRBJ2-7; TRBD1 matches at 8 bases. Trimming took 5 bases from V and 6 from J; bases not matched to a gene: 6. The CDR3 has 13 residues. Germline V gene data show CDR1 as MNHEY and CDR2 as SMNVEV (reference sequence).

The chain has TRBV6-5 and TRBJ1-4; D may be TRBD1 (5 bases). In germline, CDR1 is MNHEY, CDR2 SVGAGI. The CDR3 is 15 residues long. With 8 bases removed from V and 8 bases from J, the gap between germline ends came to 21 bases. The DNA for the CDR3 is TGTGCCAGCCGAGTGGCGGGACCCTCGACCGAAAAACTGTTTTTT. It codes for CASRVAGPSTEKLFF.

The chain has TRBV5-1 and TRBJ2-1, with 15 bases identical to TRBD2. J gave up 10 bases and V 0 bases, and 5 bases lay outside the gene matches. This CDR3 contains 16 residues. Per germline, CDR1 SGHRS and CDR2 YFSETQ. CDR3 DNA: TGCGCCAGCAGCTTGGGGACTAGCGGGAGGGCTGGAGAGCAGTTCTTC. Translation gives CASSLGTSGRAGEQFF. The full variable domain, rest sourced from reference TRBV5-1 and TRBJ2-1, is KAGVTQTPRYLIKTRGQQVTLSCSPISGHRSVSWYQQTPGQGLQFLFEYFSETQRNKGNFPGRFSGRQFSNSRSEMNVSTLELGDSALYLCASSLGTSGRAGEQFFGPGTRLTVL.

On this clone itself: The same CDR3 also results from other DNA sequences found in this sample. The rearrangement joins TRBV27 to TRBJ1-2, with a weak D call TRBD1 (5 bases). CDR3 size: 12 residues. The V end was cut by 5 bases, the J end by 5 bases, with 9 bases between. From germline, CDR1 is MNHEY and CDR2 SMNVEV (reference sequence). In DNA, the CDR3 is TGTGCCAGCAGTCTTCAGGGTTATGGCTACACCTTC. Translated: CASSLQGYGYTF.

This clone was counted only a few times. The chain combines TRBV6-1 with TRBJ2-1; D is possibly TRBD1 or TRBD2 (5 bases each). Germline assignment: CDR1 MNHNS and CDR2 SASEGT. The ends were cut back, 2 bases at V and 6 bases at J, with 20 bases in the middle. The CDR3 has 17 amino acids. The CDR3 protein is CASSELGASRVLNEQFF. DNA for the CDR3: TGTGCCAGCAGTGAACTCGGGGCTAGCCGGGTCCTCAATGAGCAGTTCTTC.

The chain employs TRBV4-1 and TRBJ1-5, with a tentative D call TRBD1 (5 bases). The germline CDR1 and CDR2 sequences are MGHRA and YSYEKL. Trimming took 0 bases from V and 2 from J, leaving 5 bases between them. The CDR3 totals 14 residues. The CDR3: CASSQDRGNQPQHF. CDR3 nucleotide sequence: TGCGCCAGCAGCCAAGACAGGGGCAATCAGCCCCAGCATTTT.

CDR3 region: CASSIVRGESPLHF. CDR3 coding DNA: TGTGCCAGTAGTATAGTGCGGGGGGAATCACCCCTCCACTTT. V is TRBV19 and J is TRBJ1-6; TRBD1 might be the D (5 bases). Germline V gene sequence: CDR1 LNHDA, CDR2 SQIVND (reference sequence). This CDR3 is built from 14 residues. V lost 1 base, J lost 10 bases, and 11 bases lay in between.

V and J are TRBV5-5 and TRBJ1-2, with 7 bases identical to TRBD1. J lost 2 bases, V lost 1 base, and 5 bases had no gene match. This CDR3 contains 15 residues. Germline CDR1 SGHKS, CDR2 YYEKEE (reference sequence). CDR3 sequence (DNA): TGTGCCAGCAGCTTGTTGACAGGGCAAAACTATGGCTACACCTTC. This encodes CASSLLTGQNYGYTF. Based on the CDR3 plus reference TRBV5-5 and TRBJ1-2, the full variable domain is DAGVTQSPTHLIKTRGQQVTLRCSPISGHKSVSWYQQVLGQGPQFIFQYYEKEERGRGNFPDRFSARQFPNYSSELNVNALLLGDSALYLCASSLLTGQNYGYTFGSGTRLTVV.

This chain links TRBV5-1 with TRBJ2-7; TRBD1 matches at 7 bases. Germline V gene sequence: CDR1 SGHRS, CDR2 YFSETQ. The CDR3 has 14 residues. Trimming at V came to 3 bases and at J to 3 bases, leaving 6 bases not matched to a gene. CDR3 nucleotide sequence: TGCGCCAGCAGCTCGCAGGGGGAAGGCTACGAGCAGTACTTC. This gives the protein CASSSQGEGYEQYF.

The chain couples TRBV11-1 to TRBJ2-7; D ambiguous. The CDR3 has 15 residues. The V gene lost 4 bases and the J gene lost 1 base, with 14 bases spanning the gap. Germline V gene lookup returns CDR1 SGHAT and CDR2 FQDESV (reference sequence). CDR3 nucleotides: TGTGCCAGCAGCTCCTGGAGTTTTGCGTCCTACGAGCAGTACTTC. Translation: CASSSWSFASYEQYF.

The rearrangement joins TRBV7-6 to TRBJ2-1; no clear D gene. V lost 8 bases and J lost 0, with 17 bases in between. CDR3 length equals 16 residues. Germline V gene data show CDR1 as SGHVS and CDR2 as FNYEAQ. CDR3 amino acids: CASGQPYSSSYNEQFF. CDR3 DNA sequence: TGTGCCAGCGGGCAGCCTTACTCGAGCTCCTACAATGAGCAGTTCTTC.

This clone showed up just once. The rearrangement joins TRBV27 to TRBJ1-3; D is undetermined. V lost 6 bases, J lost 3 bases, and 15 bases lay in between. CDR3 size: 15 residues. The germline CDR1 and CDR2 sequences are MNHEY and SMNVEV (reference sequence). CDR3 sequence: CASRPLRALGNTIYF. In DNA form, the CDR3 reads TGTGCCAGCAGGCCATTGCGGGCCCTTGGAAACACCATATATTTT.

This chain uses TRBV4-1 with TRBJ1-2, with D unclear. The V end was cut by 1 base, the J end by 8 bases, with 14 bases between. This CDR3 region has 14 residues. Germline loops: CDR1 MGHRA, CDR2 YSYEKL. DNA for the CDR3: TGCGCCAGCAGCCAAGTCGACCTTGCGGGCGGCTACACCTTC. The encoded protein is CASSQVDLAGGYTF.

The rearrangement joins TRBV30 to TRBJ2-7; D is unclear. Germline V gene data show CDR1 as GTSNPN and CDR2 as SVGIG (reference sequence). Trimming removed 1 base at V and 0 bases at J, with 7 bases between. The CDR3 extends over 13 amino acids. This CDR3 is CAWSGGNSYEQYF. The DNA for the CDR3 is TGTGCCTGGAGTGGTGGGAACTCCTACGAGCAGTACTTC.

The V gene is TRBV6-1, the J gene TRBJ2-1; D gene unclear. This CDR3 is built from 13 residues. The germline gives CDR1 MNHNS, CDR2 SASEGT. V lost 1 base and J lost 4, with 5 bases in between. CDR3 loop: CASSEERYNEQFF. CDR3 DNA sequence: TGTGCCAGCAGTGAAGAGAGATACAATGAGCAGTTCTTC.

The chain carries TRBV10-3 and TRBJ1-2; D unresolved. The length of the CDR3 is 14 residues. Trimming pared 4 bases from V and 8 bases from J, leaving 17 bases between. Germline values: CDR1 ENHRY, CDR2 SYGVKD. The CDR3 is CAISVSPLRSGYTF. CDR3 nucleotide sequence: TGTGCCATCAGTGTTTCCCCCCTCAGGTCGGGCTACACCTTC.

The genes are TRBV18 and TRBJ1-1, with a tentative D call TRBD1 (6 bases). CDR3 length: 14 amino acids. Germline V lookup: CDR1 KGHSH, CDR2 LQKENI. V gave up 4 bases and J gave up 1 base, with 10 bases separating them. This CDR3 is CASSRLQGNTEAFF. The CDR3 DNA sequence: TGTGCCAGCTCACGACTACAGGGGAACACTGAAGCTTTCTTT. Variable domain in full (rest from reference TRBV18 and TRBJ1-1): NAGVMQNPRHLVRRRGQEARLRCSPMKGHSHVYWYRQLPEEGLKFMVYLQKENIIDESGMPKERFSAEFPKEGPSILRIQQVVRGDSAAYFCASSRLQGNTEAFFGQGTRLTVV.

The chain employs TRBV25-1 and TRBJ2-1; 10 nucleotides match TRBD2. Germline CDR1 reads MGHDK; CDR2 reads SYGVNS. V lost 2 bases, J lost 4 bases, and 8 bases stayed unmatched. This CDR3 has 17 residues. The CDR3 loop reads CASSEGSGLAVYNEQFF. The CDR3 nucleotides read TGTGCCAGCAGTGAAGGTAGCGGACTAGCGGTATACAATGAGCAGTTCTTC.

This clone has ten or more counts. This chain links TRBV29-1 with TRBJ2-1; 10 positions agree with TRBD2. In germline, CDR1 is SQVTM, CDR2 ANQGSEA. The CDR3 covers 15 residues. J gave up 3 bases and V 4 bases, and 6 bases lay outside the gene matches. CDR3 sequence (DNA): TGCAGCGTTGGGCTAGCGGGAGTTTACTACAATGAGCAGTTCTTC. As protein: CSVGLAGVYYNEQFF.

The rearrangement joins TRBV6-6 to TRBJ2-6; no clear D. The V gene lost 2 bases and the J gene lost 1 base, with 6 bases spanning the gap. This CDR3 region has 15 residues. Germline V gene data show CDR1 as MNHNY and CDR2 as SVGAGI (reference sequence). CDR3: CASSYGDSGANVLTF. The CDR3 DNA sequence: TGTGCCAGCAGTTACGGGGATTCTGGGGCCAACGTCCTGACTTTC.

The chain recombines TRBV9 with TRBJ2-1; no clear D. Trimming cost V 0 bases and J 5 bases, with 9 bases left between them. CDR1 is SGDLS and CDR2 is YYNGEE in the germline V gene. There are 14 residues in the CDR3. Here the CDR3 DNA reads TGTGCCAGCAGCGTAGCGGCCCAAAACAATGAGCAGTTCTTC. Encoded protein: CASSVAAQNNEQFF.

This chain links TRBV9 with TRBJ2-2, with D perhaps matching TRBD1 (6 bases). The V end lost 3 bases, the J end lost 1 base, and 16 bases lay between the germline ends. Germline V gene lookup returns CDR1 SGDLS and CDR2 YYNGEE. The CDR3 extends over 17 amino acids. The DNA for the CDR3 is TGTGCCAGCAGCGCTGTCTGGGGGCAGGAGAACACCGGGGAGCTGTTTTTT. Its translation: CASSAVWGQENTGELFF.

The V call is TRBV7-6, the J call TRBJ2-1; D ambiguous. The germline V and J ends were trimmed by 4 bases and 4 bases, with 14 bases remaining between them. Germline V gene lookup returns CDR1 SGHVS and CDR2 FNYEAQ. The CDR3 runs 15 residues. CDR3 region: CASSSSPVGYNEQFF. The CDR3 coding sequence is TGTGCCAGCAGCTCCTCCCCAGTCGGATACAATGAGCAGTTCTTC.